A single sample gave rise to the 22 T cell receptor beta chains below, sequenced in a study of PD-1 blockade in classical Hodgkin lymphoma. Every patient experienced relapse after autologous stem cell transplantation, and brentuximab vedotin exposure varied. TCRdb's table, derived via immunoSEQ multiplex PCR, lists solely in-frame clones and lacks some. This table holds some 25,000 clones, about 81% found once. This specimen was peripheral blood mononuclear cells (PBMCs), taken before the second cycle of nivolumab. The source is a human donor with classical Hodgkin lymphoma.

This rearrangement joins TRBV7-9 to TRBJ2-1; D unresolved. Germline V gene sequence: CDR1 SEHNR, CDR2 FQNEAQ (reference sequence). The CDR3 loop spans 16 amino acids. V was clipped by 1 base and J by 0 bases, with 10 bases between them. The CDR3 DNA is TGTGCCAGCAGCTTAGAAGGGCAGGTCTCCTACAATGAGCAGTTCTTC. Protein product: CASSLEGQVSYNEQFF.

The chain is built from TRBV7-9 and TRBJ1-3; D is ambiguous. Germline assignment: CDR1 SEHNR and CDR2 FQNEAQ (reference sequence). This CDR3 has 16 residues. Trimming left V 5 bases short and J 2 bases short, with 16 bases between. The CDR3, as DNA: TGTGCCAGCAGCGGCGATGCTTTCCTCACTGGAAACACCATATATTTT. Its translation: CASSGDAFLTGNTIYF.

J is TRBJ2-7 and V is TRBV6-1; TRBD1 aligns across 7 bases. The trim removed 5 bases at V and 7 bases at J, leaving 11 bases unmatched. CDR1 is MNHNS and CDR2 is SASEGT in the germline V gene. The CDR3 covers 14 residues. CDR3 nucleotides: TGTGCCAGCAGTACCGGGGACAGATCCGATGAGCAGTACTTC. Protein: CASSTGDRSDEQYF.

The chain uses TRBV5-3 and TRBJ1-2, with 7 bases that match TRBD1. TRBV5-3 is marked as an open reading frame, function uncertain. V was pared by 2 bases and J by 5 bases, with 9 bases of the junction left unmatched. This CDR3 is built from 15 residues. Here the CDR3 reads CARSLKQGRVYGYTF. The CDR3 DNA follows: TGTGCCAGAAGCTTAAAACAGGGGAGGGTTTATGGCTACACCTTC.

This clone has a handful of counts. This rearrangement joins TRBV7-9 to TRBJ2-7; D remains unclear. Trimming pared 2 bases from V and 7 bases from J, leaving 12 bases between. The length of the CDR3 is 13 residues. Per the germline V gene, CDR1 is SEHNR and CDR2 is FQNEAQ (reference sequence). Written as DNA, the CDR3 is TGTGCCAGCAGCTTATGCGATAGGTGTGAGCAGTACTTC. Its protein product is CASSLCDRCEQYF. Together with reference TRBV7-9 and TRBJ2-7, the CDR3 gives the full variable domain: DTGVSQNPRHKITKRGQNVTFRCDPISEHNRLYWYRQTLGQGPEFLTYFQNEAQLEKSRLLSDRFSAERPKGSFSTLEIQRTEQGDSAMYLCASSLCDRCEQYFGPGTRLTVT.

The rearrangement uses TRBV7-8 and TRBJ2-5; no clear D gene. This CDR3 contains 13 residues. CDR1 is SGHVS and CDR2 is FQNEAQ in the germline V gene. Trimming left V 7 bases short and J 4 bases short, with 13 bases between. The CDR3 region has the DNA TGTGCCAGCACCTTCCGTACCCCAGAGACCCAGTACTTC. Amino acid sequence: CASTFRTPETQYF.

The chain recombines TRBV5-4 with TRBJ2-2; D ambiguous. In germline, CDR1 is SGHNT, CDR2 YYREEE (reference sequence). Trimming pared 0 bases from V and 3 bases from J, leaving 0 bases between. The CDR3 extends over 12 amino acids. DNA of the CDR3: TGTGCCAGCAGCTTGGACACCGGGGAGCTGTTTTTT. The encoded protein is CASSLDTGELFF.

In this sample, this clone turned up a few times. CDR3 in amino acids: CASSTQGDTEAFF. CDR3 in DNA: TGCGCCAGCAGCACACAGGGGGACACTGAAGCTTTCTTT. The genes are TRBV5-1 and TRBJ1-1; 8 nucleotides match TRBD1. After removal of 4 bases from V and 3 bases from J, the junction contained 2 bases not matched to a gene. Per the germline V gene, CDR1 is SGHRS and CDR2 is YFSETQ. CDR3 size: 13 residues.

The V call is TRBV6-4, the J call TRBJ2-3; D tentatively fits TRBD1 or TRBD2 (5 bases each). The germline gives CDR1 MRHNA, CDR2 SNTAGT. V was cut by 4 bases and J by 2 bases, with 10 bases left in between. This CDR3 region has 14 residues. The CDR3 sequence: CASSATGTTDTQYF. The CDR3 bases are TGTGCCAGCAGTGCTACCGGGACCACAGATACGCAGTATTTT.

This clone appeared a single time. This chain links TRBV7-9 with TRBJ2-1, with a possible D match to TRBD1 (5 bases). CDR1 is SEHNR and CDR2 is FQNEAQ in the germline V gene (reference sequence). Trimming removed 5 bases at V and 12 bases at J, with 14 bases between. The CDR3 has 12 residues. CDR3 DNA sequence: TGTGCCAGCAGCCAAACCCCCCAGGGGCAGTTCTTC. Protein product: CASSQTPQGQFF.

This sequence joins TRBV19 and TRBJ2-7; 9 bases are a match to TRBD1. The CDR3 has 15 amino acids. The V and J ends lost 5 bases and 5 bases, in that order; junction bases with no gene match: 10. In germline, CDR1 is LNHDA, CDR2 SQIVND (reference sequence). The CDR3 is CASSVRDRVLDEQYF. The CDR3 DNA sequence: TGTGCCAGTAGTGTCCGGGACAGGGTTTTGGACGAGCAGTACTTC.

The chain carries TRBV5-1 and TRBJ2-2; 7 bases are shared with TRBD2. The V segment lost 2 bases and the J segment 1 base; nucleotides outside the gene matches: 14. Germline-derived CDR1 and CDR2 are SGHRS and YFSETQ. This CDR3 contains 19 residues. CDR3 sequence (DNA): TGCGCCAGCAGCTTTGATGGTGTGGGTGCGGGGGTGAACACCGGGGAGCTGTTTTTT. As protein: CASSFDGVGAGVNTGELFF.

The genes are TRBV6-5 and TRBJ1-5; TRBD1 aligns across 7 bases. The ends lost 4 bases at V and 5 bases at J; junction bases unmatched: 8. Germline CDR1 and CDR2: MNHEY and SVGAGI. The CDR3 covers 15 residues. The CDR3, as DNA: TGTGCCAGCAGTTCGGGACAGATCCCCTATCAGCCCCAGCATTTT. This translates into CASSSGQIPYQPQHF.

The chain is built from TRBV9 and TRBJ1-6; the D gene is possibly TRBD1 (5 bases). V gave up 5 bases and J gave up 6 bases, with 15 bases separating them. Per germline, CDR1 SGDLS and CDR2 YYNGEE. This CDR3 spans 15 amino acids. The CDR3 loop is CASSRTTDPNSPLHF. The CDR3 DNA follows: TGTGCCAGCAGTCGGACAACCGACCCTAATTCACCCCTCCACTTT.

This clone was recorded a few times. One junction end does not reproduce the germline sequence, and a read error may be involved. The chain combines TRBV7-2 with TRBJ2-7; TRBD2 matches 12 bases. The CDR3 extends over 15 amino acids. In germline, CDR1 is SGHTA, CDR2 FQGNSA. CDR3 nucleotide sequence: TGTGCCAGCAGCCTAGCGGGGGGGGACTCCTACGAGCAGTACTTC. This codes for CASSLAGGDSYEQYF.

The chain is built from TRBV9 and TRBJ2-3, with TRBD2 matching 10 bases. J lost 2 bases, V lost 2 bases, and 5 bases had no gene match. Germline loops: CDR1 SGDLS, CDR2 YYNGEE. This CDR3 is built from 16 residues. CDR3 sequence (DNA): TGTGCCAGCAGCGTCTTAGCGGGGGGAGCCACAGATACGCAGTATTTT. It codes for CASSVLAGGATDTQYF.

This sequence joins TRBV5-6 and TRBJ2-7, with a tentative D call TRBD1 (6 bases). Deletions cut 2 bases from V and 6 bases from J, with 12 bases between. Germline assignment: CDR1 SGHDT and CDR2 YYEEEE. The length of the CDR3 is 13 residues. CDR3 residues: CASSFMGAREQYF. The CDR3 DNA is TGTGCCAGCAGCTTTATGGGGGCACGCGAGCAGTACTTC.

This clone was seen more than once but under ten times. The chain recombines TRBV30 with TRBJ2-7; 7 bases agree with TRBD1. Trimming removed 2 bases from V and 0 bases from J; junction bases left unmatched: 7. This CDR3 is 15 amino acids long. The V gene's germline CDR1 is GTSNPN and CDR2 SVGIG (reference sequence). The CDR3 coding sequence is TGTGCCTGGAGTCTCCCGGACAGGACCTCCTACGAGCAGTACTTC. Translating gives CAWSLPDRTSYEQYF.

The rearrangement uses TRBV28 and TRBJ1-5, with TRBD1 matching 7 bases. The junction had 7 bases not matched to a gene; V was cut back by 2 bases and J by 6 bases. The germline gives CDR1 MDHEN, CDR2 SYDVKM. The CDR3 is 15 amino acids. Here the CDR3 DNA reads TGTGCCAGCAGTTTACCCCAGGGGGTGAGTCAGCCCCAGCATTTT. Protein sequence: CASSLPQGVSQPQHF.

J is TRBJ1-4 and V is TRBV7-9, with TRBD1 matching 8 bases. V shed 5 bases, J shed 8 bases, and the junction held 10 bases outside the gene matches. Looked up from germline, CDR1 is SEHNR and CDR2 is FQNEAQ (reference sequence). The CDR3 has 15 amino acids. In nucleotides, the CDR3 is TGTGCCAGCAGCGCCTCAGGGGGCGGGTGGGAAAAACTGTTTTTT. It yields the protein CASSASGGGWEKLFF. Using reference TRBV7-9 and TRBJ1-4 for the parts outside the CDR3, the full variable domain is DTGVSQNPRHKITKRGQNVTFRCDPISEHNRLYWYRQTLGQGPEFLTYFQNEAQLEKSRLLSDRFSAERPKGSFSTLEIQRTEQGDSAMYLCASSASGGGWEKLFFGSGTQLSVL.

The chain joins TRBV5-1 to TRBJ2-3; D perhaps matches TRBD2 (5 bases). Per the germline V gene, CDR1 is SGHRS and CDR2 is YFSETQ. The CDR3 runs to 14 residues. V lost 5 bases, J lost 0 bases, and 10 bases lay in between. The CDR3 here is CASRLAQSTDTQYF. In nucleotides, the CDR3 is TGCGCCAGCAGGCTAGCCCAGAGCACAGATACGCAGTATTTT. Looking up the rest from reference TRBV5-1 and TRBJ2-3 gives the full variable domain: KAGVTQTPRYLIKTRGQQVTLSCSPISGHRSVSWYQQTPGQGLQFLFEYFSETQRNKGNFPGRFSGRQFSNSRSEMNVSTLELGDSALYLCASRLAQSTDTQYFGPGTRLTVL.

This chain uses TRBV7-8 with TRBJ2-2, with 9 bases identical to TRBD2. The CDR3 covers 15 residues. CDR1 and CDR2 (germline): SGHVS, FQNEAQ. Trimming cost V 8 bases and J 5 bases; bases outside gene matches: 9. In nucleotides, the CDR3 is TGTGCCAGCCCCCCGGGACTAGCCGTAACCGGGGAGCTGTTTTTT. It codes for CASPPGLAVTGELFF. The complete variable domain, with remaining parts taken from reference TRBV7-8 and TRBJ2-2, reads GAGVSQSPRYKVAKRGQDVALRCDPISGHVSLFWYQQALGQGPEFLTYFQNEAQLDKSGLPSDRFFAERPEGSVSTLKIQRTQQEDSAVYLCASPPGLAVTGELFFGEGSRLTVL.